A selection of T cell receptor beta chains follows, all from one sample in a study of blood T cell repertoires in COVID-19. Assay used: immunoSEQ multiplex PCR; TCRdb lists only in-frame clones, some missing. The sample lists under 300,000 clones; roughly 90% were seen once. The sample consisted of peripheral blood. Receptors originate from a woman aged 35 to 49 who had recovered from COVID-19. Both conserved end residues are part of each CDR3. A D gene is named only where the DNA matches it firmly. Clone size is stated in some rows and not others, as once, few, many or a class when expanded.

size,J,length,V,D,CDR3,DNA
.,TRBJ2-7,14,TRBV6-2/TRBV6-3,.,CASSRVPHSYEQYF,TGTGCCAGCAGTCGGGTTCCCCACTCCTACGAGCAGTACTTC
.,TRBJ2-5,15,TRBV24-1,TRBD1,CATSDYGTGQETQYF,TGTGCCACCAGTGACTACGGGACAGGCCAAGAGACCCAGTACTTC
.,TRBJ1-5,16,TRBV24-1,.,CATSDGTGSRGQPQHF,TGTGCCACCAGTGATGGTACAGGGTCTAGGGGTCAGCCCCAGCATTTT
.,TRBJ1-2,15,TRBV5-1,.,CASSLEGTGRYGYTF,TGCGCCAGCAGCTTAGAGGGGACTGGGCGATATGGCTACACCTTC
.,TRBJ2-3,15,TRBV7-3,.,CASSSTGLSTDTQYF,TGTGCCAGCAGCTCCACAGGGTTGAGCACAGATACGCAGTATTTT
.,TRBJ1-4,15,TRBV28,TRBD1,CASSIQGFLMKRLFF,TGTGCCAGCAGTATACAGGGGTTCCTAATGAAAAGACTGTTTTTT
.,TRBJ2-2,15,TRBV5-1,.,CASSLNGENTGELFF,TGCGCCAGCAGCTTGAACGGGGAAAACACCGGGGAGCTGTTTTTT
.,TRBJ1-5,14,TRBV5-1,.,CASSLRGGDQPQHF,TGCGCCAGCAGCTTGCGGGGAGGGGATCAGCCCCAGCATTTT
.,TRBJ2-3,14,TRBV28,.,CASGGGPSTDTQYF,TGTGCCAGCGGAGGTGGGCCTAGCACAGATACGCAGTATTTT
.,TRBJ2-7,14,TRBV3-1/TRBV3-2,.,CASSQGPQAGEQYF,TGTGCCAGCAGCCAAGGGCCCCAGGCTGGGGAGCAGTACTTC
.,TRBJ2-5,16,TRBV19,.,CASSIRASVGQETQYF,TGTGCCAGTAGTATTCGGGCTAGCGTGGGCCAAGAGACCCAGTACTTC
.,TRBJ1-2,13,TRBV5-5,.,CASSLTVEGGYTF,TGTGCCAGCAGCTTGACGGTGGAGGGGGGCTACACCTTC
.,TRBJ2-1,16,TRBV28,TRBD2,CASTITSGGFNNEQFF,TGTGCCAGCACCATTACTAGCGGGGGGTTCAACAATGAGCAGTTCTTC
once,TRBJ2-3,17,TRBV9,TRBD2,CASSVGGASGYTDTQYF,TGTGCCAGCAGCGTAGGTGGTGCTAGCGGGTATACAGATACGCAGTATTTT
.,TRBJ1-4,15,TRBV13,.,CASSLSVAGGEKLFF,TGTGCCAGCAGCTTGTCAGTGGCAGGAGGTGAAAAACTGTTTTTT
once,TRBJ2-1,18,TRBV7-2,TRBD2,CASSPATGGLAGYNEQFF,TGTGCCAGCAGCCCGGCGACAGGCGGGCTAGCGGGGTACAATGAGCAGTTCTTC
.,TRBJ1-6,13,TRBV5-5,.,CASSSGGNSPLHF,TGTGCCAGCAGCTCGGGGGGTAATTCACCCCTCCACTTT
.,TRBJ1-5,19,TRBV6-2/TRBV6-3,TRBD1,CASSLDRTGNILWGQPQHF,TGTGCCAGCAGTCTCGACCGGACAGGGAACATTCTCTGGGGTCAGCCCCAGCATTTT
few,TRBJ1-6,15,TRBV7-3,TRBD1,CASSSRQGQNSPLHF,TGTGCCAGCAGCTCACGACAGGGTCAAAATTCACCCCTCCACTTT
.,TRBJ2-7,15,TRBV5-1,TRBD2,CASSLGALAGGSEYF,TGCGCCAGCAGCTTGGGGGCCCTAGCGGGGGGATCGGAGTACTTC
.,TRBJ2-2,12,TRBV11-2,.,CASRSNTGELFF,TGTGCCAGCCGGTCGAACACCGGGGAGCTGTTTTTT
.,TRBJ2-7,15,TRBV24-1,TRBD2,CATSDGLAGGYEQYF,TGTGCCACTTCAGACGGACTAGCGGGGGGGTACGAGCAGTACTTC
.,TRBJ1-2,15,TRBV30,.,CAWSVRLGPHYGYTF,TGTGCCTGGAGTGTACGTCTGGGCCCACACTATGGCTACACCTTC
.,TRBJ2-1,16,TRBV4-3,TRBD2,CASSQEGLAGFNEQFF,TGCGCCAGCAGCCAAGAGGGACTAGCGGGGTTTAATGAGCAGTTCTTC
.,TRBJ2-2,16,TRBV9,TRBD2,CASSVALAGNTGELFF,TGTGCCAGCAGCGTAGCACTAGCGGGGAACACCGGGGAGCTGTTTTTT
.,TRBJ2-7,12,TRBV5-1,.,CASSFNGYEQYF,TGCGCCAGCAGCTTTAACGGCTACGAGCAGTACTTC
once,TRBJ2-7,16,TRBV6-6,TRBD1,CASSYPGTGSSREQYF,TGTGCCAGCAGTTACCCCGGGACAGGGAGTTCCCGCGAGCAGTACTTC
.,TRBJ1-4,15,TRBV10-3,TRBD1,CAISETGVLNEKLFF,TGTGCCATCAGTGAGACAGGGGTTCTTAATGAAAAACTGTTTTTT
once,TRBJ1-3,13,TRBV28,TRBD1,CASSHQGVYTIYF,TGTGCCAGCAGTCATCAGGGGGTGTACACCATATATTTT
.,TRBJ2-2,15,TRBV7-3,.,CASSLVGGNTGELFF,TGTGCCAGCAGCTTAGTCGGCGGTAACACCGGGGAGCTGTTTTTT
.,TRBJ2-2,15,TRBV5-6,.,CASSLLGHTTGELFF,TGTGCCAGCAGCTTACTGGGACACACAACCGGGGAGCTGTTTTTT
.,TRBJ1-4,13,TRBV25-1,TRBD1,CASSATGVEKLFF,TGTGCCAGCAGTGCGACAGGGGTTGAAAAACTGTTTTTT
.,TRBJ2-5,18,TRBV18,TRBD2,CASSPGLAGGAYQETQYF,TGTGCCAGCTCACCGGGACTAGCGGGAGGCGCTTACCAAGAGACCCAGTACTTC
.,TRBJ2-4,16,TRBV7-2,.,CASSRTVGLAKNIQYF,TGTGCCAGCAGCCGGACCGTGGGGCTAGCCAAAAACATTCAGTACTTC
few,TRBJ1-2,13,TRBV6-2/TRBV6-3,.,CASSYRGHLGYTF,TGTGCCAGCAGTTACCGCGGGCACCTTGGCTACACCTTC
.,TRBJ1-4,14,TRBV4-1,.,CASSPRQVGEKLFF,TGCGCCAGCAGCCCTCGACAGGTTGGGGAAAAACTGTTTTTT
.,TRBJ2-5,16,TRBV15,.,CATSRVPGRRRETQYF,TGTGCCACCAGCAGAGTCCCGGGAAGGAGAAGGGAGACCCAGTACTTC
.,TRBJ2-7,16,TRBV7-2,TRBD2,CASSGTSGSLSYEQYF,TGTGCCAGCAGCGGGACTAGCGGGAGCCTCTCCTACGAGCAGTACTTC
few,TRBJ1-2,12,TRBV2,.,CASSAANYGYTF,TGTGCCAGCAGTGCGGCTAACTATGGCTACACCTTC
.,TRBJ2-1,16,TRBV6-2/TRBV6-3,TRBD2,CASSYPPSGGYNEQFF,TGTGCCAGCAGTTACCCTCCTAGCGGGGGGTACAATGAGCAGTTCTTC
.,TRBJ2-2,14,TRBV9,.,CASSVQGYTGELFF,TGTGCCAGCAGCGTACAGGGGTACACCGGGGAGCTGTTTTTT
once,TRBJ2-4,19,TRBV19,.,CASSIQPRTAQGAKNIQYF,TGTGCCAGTAGTATTCAGCCCAGGACTGCCCAGGGGGCCAAAAACATTCAGTACTTC